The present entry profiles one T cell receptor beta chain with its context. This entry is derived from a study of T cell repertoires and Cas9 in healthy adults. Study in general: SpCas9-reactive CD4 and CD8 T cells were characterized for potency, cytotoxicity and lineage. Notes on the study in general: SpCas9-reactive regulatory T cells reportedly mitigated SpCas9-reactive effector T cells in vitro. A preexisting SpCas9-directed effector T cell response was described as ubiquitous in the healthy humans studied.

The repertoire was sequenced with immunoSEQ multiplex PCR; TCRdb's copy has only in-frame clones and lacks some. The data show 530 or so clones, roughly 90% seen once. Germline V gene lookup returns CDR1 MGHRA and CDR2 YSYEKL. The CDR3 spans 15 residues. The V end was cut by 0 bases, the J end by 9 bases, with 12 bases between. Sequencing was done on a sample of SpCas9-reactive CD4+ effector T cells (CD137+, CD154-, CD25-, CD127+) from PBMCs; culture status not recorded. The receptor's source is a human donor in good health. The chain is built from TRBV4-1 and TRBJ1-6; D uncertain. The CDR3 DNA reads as TGCGCCAGCAGCCAAGATCGTGGACTCGGTTCACCCCTCCACTTT. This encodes CASSQDRGLGSPLHF.